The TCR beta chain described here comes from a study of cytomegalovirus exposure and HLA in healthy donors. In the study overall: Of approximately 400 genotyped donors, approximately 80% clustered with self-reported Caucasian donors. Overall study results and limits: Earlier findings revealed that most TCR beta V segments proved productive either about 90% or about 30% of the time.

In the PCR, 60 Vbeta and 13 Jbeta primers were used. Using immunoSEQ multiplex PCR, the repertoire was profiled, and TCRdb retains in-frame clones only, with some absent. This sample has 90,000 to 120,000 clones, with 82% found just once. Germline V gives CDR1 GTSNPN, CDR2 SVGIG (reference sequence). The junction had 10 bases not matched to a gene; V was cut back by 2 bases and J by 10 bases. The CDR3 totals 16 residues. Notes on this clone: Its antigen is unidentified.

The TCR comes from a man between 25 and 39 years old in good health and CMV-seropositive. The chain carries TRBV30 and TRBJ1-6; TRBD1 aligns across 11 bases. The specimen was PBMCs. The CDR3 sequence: CAWSPGQGAIRSPLHF. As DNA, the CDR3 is TGTGCCTGGAGTCCTGGACAGGGGGCTATACGCTCACCCCTCCACTTT.